This section outlines one T cell receptor beta chain sequence together with its context. Its antigen is not identified. Each CDR3 protein gets one entry after TCRdb re-called the reads with MiXCR. The sample has about 160,000 distinct CDR3 sequences, less than 25% seen once. V lost 8 bases to trimming and J lost 0 bases; unmatched junction nucleotides: 4. Germline CDR1 is MDHEN and CDR2 is SYDVKM. This CDR3 has 14 residues. These data come from a study of T cell repertoires in cytomegalovirus infection. Study context: CMV epitopes that were recently identified and HLA-C-restricted were used alongside well-studied HLA-B-restricted ones.

Study conclusions and caveats: Summed frequency of shared TCR beta families picked out CMV carriers who also had the relevant HLA. In two of eight donors, the top clonotype was HLA-C-restricted CMV-specific.

The specimen comprised CD8+ T cells from cultured PBMCs, sampled from culture after CMV antigen stimulation. The rearrangement joins TRBV28 to TRBJ2-1; 7 bases match TRBD1. The TCR was taken from a human donor in good health (CMV status not recorded). Some clones in this sample may be carry-over from other donors' samples. This CDR3 is CASEDRSSYNEQFF. The CDR3 nucleotides read TGTGCCAGCGAGGACAGGAGCTCCTACAATGAGCAGTTCTTC.